The T cell receptor beta chain under discussion was sequenced for a study of tumor and adjacent non-tumor tissue in lung cancer. In the study overall: The patients, around 9 men and 5 women, were roughly 31 to 80 with stage I to III disease.

This sample's RNA came from whole unsorted tissue. Distant lung tissue was collected more than 3 cm away from the tumor edge. Donors were chemotherapy-naive, newly diagnosed lung cancer surgical patients in China, August–late 2014. About this clonotype: Its target is not known.

Whole-study results and caveats: Tumor repertoires had a smaller top 100 clone share than normal lung. TCR diversity was significantly greater in tumor than normal lung tissue.

A modified ARM-PCR protocol with three rounds of nested PCR amplified TCRbeta. Via MiXCR, TCRdb re-called the multiplex PCR reads, giving one row per CDR3 protein. The data show roughly 70,000 distinct CDR3 sequences, nearly 70% seen once. The CDR3 covers 12 residues. V dropped 5 bases and J dropped 8 bases, with 12 bases sitting between them. CDR1 is SGHRS and CDR2 is YFSETQ in the germline V gene. This chain uses TRBV5-1 with TRBJ2-3; D is unresolved. Material for sequencing was distant non-tumor lung tissue. The clonotype originates from a woman in her forties or fifties with non-small cell lung cancer. The CDR3 loop reads CASRPPSGTQYF. The CDR3 bases are TGCGCCAGCAGGCCACCTTCAGGTACGCAGTATTTT.